These 26 T cell receptor beta chains came from one sample sequenced in a study of blood T cell repertoires in COVID-19. Libraries were prepared by immunoSEQ multiplex PCR; TCRdb keeps only in-frame clonotypes and omits some of them. The data show roughly 330,000 clones, approximately 87% seen once. The sequenced sample consisted of PBMCs or T cells enriched from blood (not recorded which). The origin of the receptors is a woman aged 25 to 39 who had recovered from COVID-19.

The J gene is TRBJ2-5, the V gene TRBV7-2; 11 nucleotides align to TRBD2. V gave up 3 bases and J gave up 4 bases; unmatched junction bases: 10. The CDR3 totals 17 residues. Germline assignment: CDR1 SGHTA and CDR2 FQGNSA. For the CDR3, the DNA is TGTGCCAGCAGCTTTCTCGGGGGTAGCGGGGGGGCAGAGACCCAGTACTTC. This translates into CASSFLGGSGGAETQYF.

This chain connects TRBV18 to TRBJ2-3; 8 bases agree with TRBD1. This CDR3 has 19 amino acids. V gave up 1 base and J gave up 1 base; unmatched junction bases: 13. The germline V gene encodes CDR1 KGHSH and CDR2 LQKENI. DNA of the CDR3: TGTGCCAGCTCACCACGTATACGAGTCGGGACAGGAGGCACAGATACGCAGTATTTT. As protein: CASSPRIRVGTGGTDTQYF.

The V gene is TRBV5-1, the J gene TRBJ2-2; D is unclear. The length of the CDR3 is 16 residues. Germline assignment: CDR1 SGHRS and CDR2 YFSETQ. Trimming shortened V by 3 bases and J by 2 bases, and 14 bases separated the two germline ends. CDR3 nucleotides: TGCGCCAGCAGCTCCATTCGCAGCGCTAACACCGGGGAGCTGTTTTTT. Protein sequence: CASSSIRSANTGELFF. The full variable domain, rest sourced from reference TRBV5-1 and TRBJ2-2, is KAGVTQTPRYLIKTRGQQVTLSCSPISGHRSVSWYQQTPGQGLQFLFEYFSETQRNKGNFPGRFSGRQFSNSRSEMNVSTLELGDSALYLCASSSIRSANTGELFFGEGSRLTVL.

The rearrangement uses TRBV5-1 and TRBJ2-1; 10 bases match TRBD2. The CDR3 is made up of 16 amino acids. Germline trimming cut 2 bases from V and 4 bases from J; bases unmatched to any gene: 6. Germline V gene lookup returns CDR1 SGHRS and CDR2 YFSETQ. The CDR3 loop is CASSLSGGAEYNEQFF. CDR3 coding DNA: TGCGCCAGCAGCTTAAGCGGGGGGGCGGAATACAATGAGCAGTTCTTC.

This clone was seen only once. The chain links TRBV6-2 or TRBV6-3 to TRBJ2-7; possible D gene TRBD1, 5 bases. Trimming shortened V by 2 bases and J by 0 bases, and 20 bases separated the two germline ends. Germline lookup yields CDR1 MNHEY and CDR2 SVGEGT. The CDR3 contains 18 residues. CDR3 nucleotide sequence: TGTGCCAGCAGTTACATGTTTCCCCGGACACTTAGCTCCTACGAGCAGTACTTC. Its translation is CASSYMFPRTLSSYEQYF.

The chain combines TRBV4-1 with TRBJ1-2; 8 nucleotides agree with TRBD1. CDR1 and CDR2 (germline): MGHRA, YSYEKL. The CDR3 spans 14 residues. Trimming removed 5 bases from V and 4 bases from J; junction bases left unmatched: 6. CDR3 sequence: CASSTPGQVYGYTF. The CDR3 DNA is TGCGCCAGCAGCACCCCGGGACAGGTCTATGGCTACACCTTC.

This chain uses TRBV12-5 with TRBJ1-6; D is undetermined. The CDR3 sequence is 13 residues long. Deletions cut 1 base from V and 8 bases from J, with 6 bases between. Germline loops: CDR1 LGHNT, CDR2 FRNRAP. The CDR3 bases are TGTGCTAGTGGTTTGGGAGTGTATTCACCCCTCCACTTT. Protein product: CASGLGVYSPLHF.

The chain recombines TRBV6-5 with TRBJ2-5; TRBD2 agrees at 12 bases. Trimming at V came to 6 bases and at J to 5 bases, leaving 7 bases not matched to a gene. CDR1 MNHEY and CDR2 SVGAGI come from the germline V gene. This CDR3 has 15 residues. Here the CDR3 DNA reads TGTGCCAGCAGAGGACTAGCGGGGTCTGGGGAGACCCAGTACTTC. It is translated as CASRGLAGSGETQYF.

CDR3 region: CAIRSGDNEQFF. CDR3 sequence (DNA): TGTGCCATCAGGAGCGGGGACAATGAGCAGTTCTTC. This chain uses TRBV10-3 with TRBJ2-1; 7 nucleotides align to TRBD2. V was pared by 6 bases and J by 5 bases, with 1 base of the junction left unmatched. Germline V lookup: CDR1 ENHRY, CDR2 SYGVKD. The CDR3 runs 12 residues.

J is TRBJ1-2 and V is TRBV24-1; the D is unclear. CDR1 KGHDR and CDR2 SFDVKD come from the germline V gene. Trimming cost V 6 bases and J 6 bases, with 13 bases left between them. The CDR3 loop spans 13 amino acids. CDR3 bases: TGTGCCACCAGTAACGGTCCCCATGATGGCTACACCTTC. Translated, it gives CATSNGPHDGYTF.

The chain recombines TRBV5-1 with TRBJ2-2; D remains ambiguous. The CDR3 has 13 amino acids. The germline CDR1 and CDR2 sequences are SGHRS and YFSETQ. Trimming removed 0 bases at V and 4 bases at J, with 4 bases between. CDR3 in DNA: TGCGCCAGCAGCTTGGGGGCCACCGGGGAGCTGTTTTTT. Residues: CASSLGATGELFF.

The gene calls are TRBV19 and TRBJ1-4, with 7 bases identical to TRBD1. Germline CDR1 reads LNHDA; CDR2 reads SQIVND (reference sequence). V shed 8 bases and J 6 bases; nucleotides not matched to a gene: 12. CDR3 length: 15 residues. The CDR3 nucleotides are TGTGCCAGTTCTTCTACGGGACAGCCCTATGAAAAACTGTTTTTT. Residues: CASSSTGQPYEKLFF. Drawing the rest from reference TRBV19 and TRBJ1-4, the complete variable domain is DGGITQSPKYLFRKEGQNVTLSCEQNLNHDAMYWYRQDPGQGLRLIYYSQIVNDFQKGDIAEGYSVSREKKESFPLTVTSAQKNPTAFYLCASSSTGQPYEKLFFGSGTQLSVL.

The V gene is TRBV12-3 or TRBV12-4, the J gene TRBJ2-3; D is perhaps TRBD2 (6 bases). V gave up 7 bases and J gave up 7 bases, with 15 bases separating them. The CDR3 loop spans 13 amino acids. CDR3 in amino acids: CASTTGEMNTQYF. The CDR3 DNA reads TGTGCCAGCACCACGGGGGAAATGAATACGCAGTATTTT.

This clone was observed a handful of times. The chain links TRBV6-5 to TRBJ1-1; possible D gene TRBD1, 5 bases. CDR3 size: 15 residues. Germline V lookup: CDR1 MNHEY, CDR2 SVGAGI. The V end was cut by 6 bases, the J end by 8 bases, with 22 bases between. The CDR3 bases are TGTGCCAGCAGGGAGGGTGGGGGAGGATCCGAGGAAGCTTTCTTT. Translation: CASREGGGGSEEAFF.

The J gene is TRBJ2-7, the V gene TRBV20-1; D gene unclear. The germline V and J ends were trimmed by 6 bases and 2 bases, with 20 bases remaining between them. CDR3 length: 15 residues. CDR1 is DFQATT and CDR2 is SNEGSKA in the germline V gene (reference sequence). CDR3 nucleotides: TGCAGTGCGAGTAAGACCGACACTCCTGCCTACGAGCAGTACTTC. It is translated as CSASKTDTPAYEQYF.

The gene calls are TRBV6-2 or TRBV6-3 and TRBJ1-5; D might be TRBD1 (5 bases). V was clipped by 4 bases and J by 7 bases, with 11 bases between them. From germline, CDR1 is MNHEY and CDR2 SVGEGT. The CDR3 consists of 13 residues. The CDR3: CASSWGLNQPQHF. CDR3 coding DNA: TGTGCCAGCAGTTGGGGACTAAACCAGCCCCAGCATTTT.

This clone has only one observation. This chain connects TRBV4-3 to TRBJ1-1; no clear D gene. V dropped 0 bases and J dropped 8 bases, with 16 bases sitting between them. CDR3 length equals 15 residues. Per germline, CDR1 LGHNA and CDR2 YSLEER. Here the CDR3 DNA reads TGCGCCAGCAGCCAAGATCGAATCGCGATGTCGGAAGCTTTCTTT. It is translated as CASSQDRIAMSEAFF.

CDR3 loop: CASSVGQGLGTGELFF. DNA for the CDR3: TGTGCCAGTAGTGTAGGACAGGGCCTGGGTACCGGGGAGCTGTTTTTT. The V and J genes are TRBV19 and TRBJ2-2, with 8 bases that match TRBD1. Germline V gene sequence: CDR1 LNHDA, CDR2 SQIVND (reference sequence). CDR3 length: 16 amino acids. Trimming at V came to 5 bases and at J to 5 bases, leaving 10 bases not matched to a gene.

As for this clone: This sample also contains other DNA sequences that code for the same CDR3. The chain joins TRBV11-2 to TRBJ2-7, with D possibly being TRBD1 (5 bases). This CDR3 has 13 residues. Trimming removed 5 bases from V and 3 bases from J, with 11 bases in between. CDR1 is SGHAT, CDR2 FQNNGV, per germline. CDR3 region: CASSPLQGYEQYF. CDR3 coding DNA: TGTGCCAGCAGCCCCTTGCAGGGCTACGAGCAGTACTTC.

This chain joins TRBV18 and TRBJ1-1; 11 bases are shared with TRBD1. Trimming took 3 bases from V and 1 from J; bases not matched to a gene: 7. Germline loops: CDR1 KGHSH, CDR2 LQKENI. This CDR3 region has 17 residues. This CDR3 is CASSPDRGRRRNTEAFF. DNA for the CDR3: TGTGCCAGCTCACCGGACAGGGGGCGACGGCGGAACACTGAAGCTTTCTTT.

CDR3 region: CATKGAGNEQFF. For the CDR3, the DNA is TGTGCCACCAAAGGGGCAGGCAATGAGCAGTTCTTC. This chain uses TRBV24-1 with TRBJ2-1, with a weak D call TRBD1 (5 bases). The CDR3 length is 12 residues. The germline gives CDR1 KGHDR, CDR2 SFDVKD. V shed 8 bases and J shed 6 bases, with 10 bases lying between them.

V is TRBV7-8 and J is TRBJ1-1; no clear D. The germline V and J ends were trimmed by 5 bases and 4 bases, with 20 bases remaining between them. Germline-derived CDR1 and CDR2 are SGHVS and FQNEAQ. The CDR3 contains 16 residues. Written as DNA, the CDR3 is TGTGCCAGCAGCCAGAACCGTCCGGGGAAGGGCACTGAAGCTTTCTTT. This gives the protein CASSQNRPGKGTEAFF. The variable domain in full, completed from reference TRBV7-8 and TRBJ1-1, reads GAGVSQSPRYKVAKRGQDVALRCDPISGHVSLFWYQQALGQGPEFLTYFQNEAQLDKSGLPSDRFFAERPEGSVSTLKIQRTQQEDSAVYLCASSQNRPGKGTEAFFGQGTRLTVV.

This clone came up a few times. The rearrangement links TRBV7-2 to TRBJ2-7; 10 bases line up with TRBD2. The germline V gene encodes CDR1 SGHTA and CDR2 FQGNSA. The CDR3 consists of 16 residues. The ends lost 1 base at V and 7 bases at J; junction bases unmatched: 10. The CDR3 DNA reads TGTGCCAGCAGCTTAGGTGCCGCTAGCGGGGGAAGTGAGCAGTACTTC. It yields the protein CASSLGAASGGSEQYF.

This chain links TRBV7-6 with TRBJ1-1, with D possibly matching TRBD1 (6 bases). Trimming shortened V by 1 base and J by 2 bases, and 11 bases separated the two germline ends. The V gene's germline CDR1 is SGHVS and CDR2 FNYEAQ. The CDR3 has 15 amino acids. The CDR3 spells CASSLGTVVNTEAFF. The CDR3 region has the DNA TGTGCCAGCAGCTTAGGGACAGTAGTTAACACTGAAGCTTTCTTT.

This rearrangement joins TRBV27 to TRBJ2-1, with 9 bases matching TRBD2. The junction had 1 base not matched to a gene; V was cut back by 2 bases and J by 2 bases. Germline V CDR1 and CDR2: MNHEY, SMNVEV (reference sequence). The CDR3 runs 15 residues. The CDR3 spells CASSLAGGPYNEQFF. The CDR3 DNA sequence: TGTGCCAGCAGTTTAGCGGGGGGGCCCTACAATGAGCAGTTCTTC.

The rearrangement uses TRBV7-9 and TRBJ2-5, with 9 bases aligning to TRBD1. Germline trimming cut 5 bases from V and 2 bases from J; bases unmatched to any gene: 3. Germline V lookup: CDR1 SEHNR, CDR2 FQNEAQ (reference sequence). The CDR3 runs 14 residues. In nucleotides, the CDR3 is TGTGCCAGCAGCGCGGGGACAGGGCAAGAGACCCAGTACTTC. Translating gives CASSAGTGQETQYF.